The rows below give T cell receptor beta chains drawn from one sample of a study of identifying expanded T cells in peripheral blood. Some clones are missing from TCRdb's copy, which holds only in-frame ones; the method was immunoSEQ multiplex PCR. The sample carries 75,000 to 100,000 clones, 75% to 90% recorded once. The sequenced sample was blood. The receptors were gathered from a person aged 18 to 70 in good health. CDR3s include the opening cysteine and the closing phenylalanine or tryptophan. A D gene is named only where the DNA matches it firmly. The size field is filled for only some rows; it gives once, few, many or a size class.

V gene	D gene	clone size	J gene	CDR3 DNA	CDR3 protein
TRBV11-2	-	-	TRBJ1-1	TGTGCCAGCAGCCAGCGGTCCGGGACGGTGAACACTGAAGCTTTCTTT	CASSQRSGTVNTEAFF
TRBV28	-	-	TRBJ1-2	TGTGCCAGCAGTTTATTAGGGGACGGCTACACCTTC	CASSLLGDGYTF
TRBV9	-	-	TRBJ1-2	TGTGCCAGCAGCGTAGTGGAGGGACGTTATGGCTACACCTTC	CASSVVEGRYGYTF
TRBV5-8	-	-	TRBJ2-2	TGTGCCAGCAGCTTGCGAGGGGGGGACACCGGGGAGCTGTTTTTT	CASSLRGGDTGELFF
TRBV25-1	-	-	TRBJ1-6	TGTGCCAGCAACGTACCACTCTCCTATAATTCACCCCTCCACTTT	CASNVPLSYNSPLHF
TRBV10-3	TRBD2	-	TRBJ2-1	TGTGCCATCAGTGCCATACTAGCGGTGGGGGTTGAGGAGCAGTTCTTC	CAISAILAVGVEEQFF
TRBV7-4	-	-	TRBJ1-3	TGTGCCAGCAGCACTACGGACAGAGATGGAAACACCATATATTTT	CASSTTDRDGNTIYF
TRBV30	-	-	TRBJ1-6	TGTGCCTGCCTCTTTAGGGGCGATTCACCCCTCCACTTT	CACLFRGDSPLHF
TRBV13	TRBD1	-	TRBJ2-7	TGTGCCAGCAGCTTATTACAGGGGGCTTACGAGCAGTACTTC	CASSLLQGAYEQYF
TRBV4-1	-	once	TRBJ2-1	TGCGCCAGCAGCCAAGTGGACTTGATATCCTACAATGAGCAGTTCTTC	CASSQVDLISYNEQFF
TRBV7-3	TRBD2	-	TRBJ2-1	TGTGCCAGCAGCGTAACTAGCGGGATCTACAATGAGCAGTTCTTC	CASSVTSGIYNEQFF
TRBV4-1	TRBD2	-	TRBJ2-1	TGCGCCAGCAGCCAAGGAAGCGGGAGGTCCTACAATGAGCAGTTCTTC	CASSQGSGRSYNEQFF
TRBV5-5	-	-	TRBJ1-6	TGTGCCAGCAGCACCCGGTTTTACTCGGACTCACCCCTCCACTTT	CASSTRFYSDSPLHF
TRBV28	TRBD1	-	TRBJ2-7	TGTGCCAGCAGTACACCCGGGACAGGTGACTACGAGCAGTACTTC	CASSTPGTGDYEQYF
TRBV6-5	-	-	TRBJ1-2	TGTGCCAGCAGTTACATAACAGGGTCAGGCTACACCTTC	CASSYITGSGYTF
TRBV9	TRBD2	-	TRBJ2-1	TGTGCCAGCAGCGTAGGAAAAGCGGGAAGGCACAATGAGCAGTTCTTC	CASSVGKAGRHNEQFF
TRBV6-1	-	-	TRBJ1-5	TGTGCCAGCACCTCGAGTCATCAGCCCCAGCATTTT	CASTSSHQPQHF
TRBV19	-	few	TRBJ1-1	TGTGCCAGTATGGCTAGTTTAATCAACACTGAAGCTTTCTTT	CASMASLINTEAFF
TRBV7-8	-	-	TRBJ2-1	TGTGCCAGCAGCTTAGCGCAATCGGGACTGCTCTCTAACAATGAGCAGTTCTTC	CASSLAQSGLLSNNEQFF
TRBV6-6	-	-	TRBJ2-3	TGTGCCAGCAGCGGAGCGGGCGGAGAATCCCGGTATTTT	CASSGAGGESRYF
TRBV11-2	TRBD2	-	TRBJ2-2	TGTGCCAGCAGCTTAAGCGGGGGGACCACCGGGGAGCTGTTTTTT	CASSLSGGTTGELFF
TRBV21-1	-	few	TRBJ1-6	TGTGCCAGCAGCAAATCCCTTCGGACAGCCAATTCACCCCTCCACTTT	CASSKSLRTANSPLHF
TRBV7-9	TRBD2	-	TRBJ2-2	TGTGCCAGCAGCCCAGGACTAGCTCCTAACACCGGGGAGCTGTTTTTT	CASSPGLAPNTGELFF
TRBV27	-	-	TRBJ1-2	TGTGCCAGCAGTTTAAGGAAGGCAGGAATCTATGGCTACACCTTC	CASSLRKAGIYGYTF
TRBV28	-	-	TRBJ2-1	TGTGCCAGCAGTTTCCGCGACCGGAGGGAGCAGTTCTTC	CASSFRDRREQFF
TRBV15	-	-	TRBJ2-3	TGTGCCACCAGCAGAGATGGGGCGGGCAGTACAGATACGCAGTATTTT	CATSRDGAGSTDTQYF
TRBV5-1	-	-	TRBJ2-3	TGCGCCAGCAGCTTGGGAGGAGGGATTAGCACAGATACGCAGTATTTT	CASSLGGGISTDTQYF
TRBV29-1	-	few	TRBJ1-1	TGCAGCGTAGGTAGGGGCGGTGAAGCTTTCTTT	CSVGRGGEAFF